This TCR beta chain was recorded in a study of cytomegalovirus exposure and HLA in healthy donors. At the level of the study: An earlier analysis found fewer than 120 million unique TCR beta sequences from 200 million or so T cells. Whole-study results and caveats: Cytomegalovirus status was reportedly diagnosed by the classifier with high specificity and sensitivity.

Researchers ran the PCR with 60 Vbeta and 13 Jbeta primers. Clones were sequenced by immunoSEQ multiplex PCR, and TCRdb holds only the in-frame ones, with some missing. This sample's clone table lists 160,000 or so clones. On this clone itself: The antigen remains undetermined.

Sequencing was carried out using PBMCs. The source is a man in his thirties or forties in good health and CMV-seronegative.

In DNA form, the CDR3 reads TGTGCCAGCAGCTATCGCTCCCGGGACTACTATGGCTACACCTTC. Its translation is CASSYRSRDYYGYTF. V and J are TRBV5-6 and TRBJ1-2; perhaps TRBD1 as D (5 bases). CDR1 and CDR2 (germline): SGHDT, YYEEEE. The V end lost 3 bases, the J end lost 3 bases, and 15 bases lay between the germline ends. The CDR3 extends over 15 amino acids.